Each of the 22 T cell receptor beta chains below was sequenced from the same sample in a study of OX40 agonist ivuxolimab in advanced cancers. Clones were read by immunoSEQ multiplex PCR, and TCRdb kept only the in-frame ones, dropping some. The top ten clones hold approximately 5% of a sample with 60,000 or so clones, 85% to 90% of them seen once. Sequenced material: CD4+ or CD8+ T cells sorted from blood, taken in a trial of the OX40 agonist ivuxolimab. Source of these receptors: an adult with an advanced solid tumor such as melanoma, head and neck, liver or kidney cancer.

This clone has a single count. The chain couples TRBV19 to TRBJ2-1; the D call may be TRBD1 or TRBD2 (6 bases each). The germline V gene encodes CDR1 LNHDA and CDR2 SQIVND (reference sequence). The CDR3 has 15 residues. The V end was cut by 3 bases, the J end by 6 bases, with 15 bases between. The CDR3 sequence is CASSITGRRVNEQFF. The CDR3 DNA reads TGTGCCAGTAGTATTACAGGGAGGAGGGTCAATGAGCAGTTCTTC.

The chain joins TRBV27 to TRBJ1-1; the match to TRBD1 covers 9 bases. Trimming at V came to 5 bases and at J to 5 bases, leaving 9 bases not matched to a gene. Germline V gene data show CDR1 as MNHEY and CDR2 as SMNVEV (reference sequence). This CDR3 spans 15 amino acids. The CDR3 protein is CASSPGTGSRTEAFF. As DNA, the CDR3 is TGTGCCAGCAGTCCCGGGACAGGGAGTAGGACTGAAGCTTTCTTT.

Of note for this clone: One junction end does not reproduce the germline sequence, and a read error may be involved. CDR3 sequence reads: CASSVIWAPTYGLNF. CDR3 in DNA: TGTGCCAGCAGCGTGATATGGGCCCCAACGTACGGTTTGAACTTC. The chain recombines TRBV7-2 with TRBJ2-7; D unclear. In germline, CDR1 is SGHTA, CDR2 FQGNSA. CDR3 length: 15 residues.

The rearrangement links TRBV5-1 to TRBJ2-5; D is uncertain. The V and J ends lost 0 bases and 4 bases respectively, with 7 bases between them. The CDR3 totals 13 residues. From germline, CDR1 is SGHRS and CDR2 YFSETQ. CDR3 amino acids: CASSLEVRETQYF. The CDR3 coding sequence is TGCGCCAGCAGCTTGGAGGTCAGAGAGACCCAGTACTTC.

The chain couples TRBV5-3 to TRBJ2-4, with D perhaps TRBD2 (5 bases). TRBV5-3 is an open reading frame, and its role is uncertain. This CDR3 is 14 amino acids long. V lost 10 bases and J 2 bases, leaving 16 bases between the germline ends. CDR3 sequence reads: CAALVWGTKNIQYF. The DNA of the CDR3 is TGTGCCGCACTAGTTTGGGGTACCAAAAACATTCAGTACTTC.

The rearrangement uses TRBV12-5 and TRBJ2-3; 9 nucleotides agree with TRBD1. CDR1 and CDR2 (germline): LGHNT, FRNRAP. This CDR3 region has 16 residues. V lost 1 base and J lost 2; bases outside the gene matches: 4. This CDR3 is CASGLGTGAYTDTQYF. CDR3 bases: TGTGCTAGTGGTTTGGGGACAGGGGCCTACACAGATACGCAGTATTTT.

CDR3 DNA sequence: TGTGCCAGCAGTTACTCAAGGGTAGGGACCCAGTACTTC. Its translation: CASSYSRVGTQYF. The chain is built from TRBV6-5 and TRBJ2-5, with D hard to call. The CDR3 consists of 13 residues. Trimming took 0 bases from V and 7 from J, leaving 9 bases between them. Germline assignment: CDR1 MNHEY and CDR2 SVGAGI.

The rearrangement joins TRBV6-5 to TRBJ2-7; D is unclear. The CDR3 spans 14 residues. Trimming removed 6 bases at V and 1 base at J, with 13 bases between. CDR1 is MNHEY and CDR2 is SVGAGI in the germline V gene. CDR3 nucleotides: TGTGCCAGCAGCCCACGAACGCTATCCTACGAGCAGTACTTC. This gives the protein CASSPRTLSYEQYF.

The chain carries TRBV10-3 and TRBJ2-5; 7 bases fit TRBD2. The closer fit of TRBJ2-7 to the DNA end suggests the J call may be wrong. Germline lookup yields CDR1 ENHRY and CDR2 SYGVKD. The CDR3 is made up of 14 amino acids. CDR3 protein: CAIMEGGGNYEQYF. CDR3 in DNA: TGTGCCATCATGGAGGGCGGGGGTAACTACGAGCAGTACTTC.

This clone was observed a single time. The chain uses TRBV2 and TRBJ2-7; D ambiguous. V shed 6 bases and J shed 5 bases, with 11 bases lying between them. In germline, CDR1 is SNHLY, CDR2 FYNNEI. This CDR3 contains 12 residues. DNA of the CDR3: TGTGCCAGCAGGCAGGAGACTGACGAGCAGTACTTC. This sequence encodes CASRQETDEQYF. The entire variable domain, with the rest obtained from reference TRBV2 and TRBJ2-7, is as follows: EPEVTQTPSHQVTQMGQEVILRCVPISNHLYFYWYRQILGQKVEFLVSFYNNEISEKSEIFDDQFSVERPDGSNFTLKIRSTKLEDSAMYFCASRQETDEQYFGPGTRLTVT.

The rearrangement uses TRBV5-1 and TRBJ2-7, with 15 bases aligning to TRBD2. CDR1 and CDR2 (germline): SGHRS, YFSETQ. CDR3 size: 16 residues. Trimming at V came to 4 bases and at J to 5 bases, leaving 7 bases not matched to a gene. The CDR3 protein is CASSPGRTSGRDEQYF. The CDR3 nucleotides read TGCGCCAGCAGCCCCGGCCGGACTAGCGGGAGGGACGAGCAGTACTTC.

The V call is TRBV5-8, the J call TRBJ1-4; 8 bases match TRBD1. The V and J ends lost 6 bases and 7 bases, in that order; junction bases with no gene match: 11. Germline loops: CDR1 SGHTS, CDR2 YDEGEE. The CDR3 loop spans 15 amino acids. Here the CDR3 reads CASKNDRGRSEKLFF. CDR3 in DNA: TGTGCCAGCAAAAACGACAGGGGACGTTCTGAAAAACTGTTTTTT.

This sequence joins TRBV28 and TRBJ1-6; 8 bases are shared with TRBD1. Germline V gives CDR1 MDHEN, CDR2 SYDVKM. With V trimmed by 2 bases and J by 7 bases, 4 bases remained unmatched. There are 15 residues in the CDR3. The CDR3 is CASSLRSGGNSPLHF. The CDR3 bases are TGTGCCAGCAGTTTACGTTCAGGGGGCAATTCACCCCTCCACTTT. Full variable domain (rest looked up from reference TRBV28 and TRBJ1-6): DVKVTQSSRYLVKRTGEKVFLECVQDMDHENMFWYRQDPGLGLRLIYFSYDVKMKEKGDIPEGYSVSREKKERFSLILESASTNQTSMYLCASSLRSGGNSPLHFGNGTRLTVT.

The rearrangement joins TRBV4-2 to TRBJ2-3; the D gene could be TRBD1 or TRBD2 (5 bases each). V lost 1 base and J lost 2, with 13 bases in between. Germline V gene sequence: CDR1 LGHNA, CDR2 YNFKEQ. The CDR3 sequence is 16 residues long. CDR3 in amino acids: CASSQGSQGPTDTQYF. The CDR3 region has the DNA TGTGCCAGCAGCCAAGGCAGTCAGGGACCCACAGATACGCAGTATTTT.

CDR3 in amino acids: CASAEGDRGQPQHF. DNA for the CDR3: TGTGCCAGCGCTGAGGGGGACAGGGGCCAGCCCCAGCATTTT. The gene calls are TRBV2 and TRBJ1-5; 10 bases match TRBD1. Germline loops: CDR1 SNHLY, CDR2 FYNNEI. Trimming at V came to 8 bases and at J to 7 bases, leaving 8 bases not matched to a gene. This CDR3 region has 14 residues.

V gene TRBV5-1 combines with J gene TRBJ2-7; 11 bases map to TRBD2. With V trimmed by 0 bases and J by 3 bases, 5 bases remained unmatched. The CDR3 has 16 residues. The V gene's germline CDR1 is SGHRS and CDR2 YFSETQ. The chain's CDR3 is CASSLGLAGGLYEQYF. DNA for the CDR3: TGCGCCAGCAGCTTGGGCCTAGCGGGGGGACTCTACGAGCAGTACTTC. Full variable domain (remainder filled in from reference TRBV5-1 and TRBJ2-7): KAGVTQTPRYLIKTRGQQVTLSCSPISGHRSVSWYQQTPGQGLQFLFEYFSETQRNKGNFPGRFSGRQFSNSRSEMNVSTLELGDSALYLCASSLGLAGGLYEQYFGPGTRLTVT.

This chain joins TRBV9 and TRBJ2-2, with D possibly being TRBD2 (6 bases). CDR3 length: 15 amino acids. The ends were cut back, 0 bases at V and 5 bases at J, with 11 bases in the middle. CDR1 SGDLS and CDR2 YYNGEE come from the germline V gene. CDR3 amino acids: CASSVGWGETGELFF. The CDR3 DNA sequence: TGTGCCAGCAGCGTAGGTTGGGGGGAGACCGGGGAGCTGTTTTTT.

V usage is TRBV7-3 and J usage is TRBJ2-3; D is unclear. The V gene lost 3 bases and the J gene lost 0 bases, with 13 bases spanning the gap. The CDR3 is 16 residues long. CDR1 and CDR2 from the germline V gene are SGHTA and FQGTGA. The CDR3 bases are TGTGCCAGCAGCTTCGGGCTAGGTCTTAGCACAGATACGCAGTATTTT. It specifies CASSFGLGLSTDTQYF.

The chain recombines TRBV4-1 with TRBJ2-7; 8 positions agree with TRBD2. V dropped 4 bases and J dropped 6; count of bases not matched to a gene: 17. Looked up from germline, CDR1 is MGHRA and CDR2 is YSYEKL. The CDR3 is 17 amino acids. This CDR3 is CASSPKPSTSDLSEQYF. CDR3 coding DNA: TGCGCCAGCAGCCCCAAACCCTCGACTAGCGACCTTTCCGAGCAGTACTTC.

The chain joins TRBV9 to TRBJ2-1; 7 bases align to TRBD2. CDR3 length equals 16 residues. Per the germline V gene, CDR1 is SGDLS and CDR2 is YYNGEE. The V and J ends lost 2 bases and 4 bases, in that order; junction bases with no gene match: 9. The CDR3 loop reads CASSVWASGAYNEQFF. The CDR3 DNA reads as TGTGCCAGCAGCGTCTGGGCTAGCGGAGCTTACAATGAGCAGTTCTTC.

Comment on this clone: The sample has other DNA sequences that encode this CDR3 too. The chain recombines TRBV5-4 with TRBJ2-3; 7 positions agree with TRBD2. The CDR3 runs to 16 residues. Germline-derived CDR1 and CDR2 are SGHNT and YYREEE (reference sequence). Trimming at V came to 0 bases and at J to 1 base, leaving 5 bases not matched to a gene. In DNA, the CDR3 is TGTGCCAGCAGCTTGGTAGCGGGTATCGGCACAGATACGCAGTATTTT. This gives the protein CASSLVAGIGTDTQYF.

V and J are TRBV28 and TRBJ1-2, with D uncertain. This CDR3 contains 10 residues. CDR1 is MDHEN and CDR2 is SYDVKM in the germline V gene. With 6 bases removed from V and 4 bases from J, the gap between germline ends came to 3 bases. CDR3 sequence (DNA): TGTGCCAGCAGCGGCTATGGCTACACCTTC. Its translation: CASSGYGYTF.